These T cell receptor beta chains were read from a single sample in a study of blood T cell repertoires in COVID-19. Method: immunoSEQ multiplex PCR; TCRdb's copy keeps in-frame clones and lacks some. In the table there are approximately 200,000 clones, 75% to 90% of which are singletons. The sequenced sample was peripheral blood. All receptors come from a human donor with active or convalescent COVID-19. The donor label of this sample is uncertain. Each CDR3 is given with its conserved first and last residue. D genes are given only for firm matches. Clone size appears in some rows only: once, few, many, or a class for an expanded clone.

TGTGCCAGCAGCTTAGGGCAGGGTCCCGGCGAGCAGTACTTC,CASSLGQGPGEQYF,TRBV7-2,TRBJ2-7,-,-
TGTGCCAGCAGCTTAGTGGTAGACATGAACACTGAAGCTTTCTTT,CASSLVVDMNTEAFF,TRBV11-2,TRBJ1-1,-,-
TGTGCCAGCAGCTTAACAACCCCGAACACTGAAGCTTTCTTT,CASSLTTPNTEAFF,TRBV11-2,TRBJ1-1,-,-
TGTGCCAGCAGCCAAGGGGGCCTCCTCACCGGGGAGCTGTTTTTT,CASSQGGLLTGELFF,TRBV3-1/TRBV3-2,TRBJ2-2,-,-
TGTGCCAGCAGCCCCAGGGCCCTCCTTTATGGCTACACCTTC,CASSPRALLYGYTF,TRBV7-2,TRBJ1-2,-,-
TGTGCCAGCAGCTTACCAGGGGGGACTAATGAAAAACTGTTTTTT,CASSLPGGTNEKLFF,TRBV7-9,TRBJ1-4,-,TRBD1
TGTGCCAGCAGCGTAGAGGGCGGGAGTCTTACAGATACGCAGTATTTT,CASSVEGGSLTDTQYF,TRBV9,TRBJ2-3,many,TRBD2
TGTGCCAGCGGGCGCCCGGGAGGGAGGAACACTGAAGCTTTCTTT,CASGRPGGRNTEAFF,TRBV19,TRBJ1-1,few,-
TGTGCCACCACGGACAGGGCGCCATTGGGCTACACCTTC,CATTDRAPLGYTF,TRBV10-3,TRBJ1-2,-,TRBD1
TGTGCCAGCACCTTCGGGACTAGCGGGATCTACGAGCAGTACTTC,CASTFGTSGIYEQYF,TRBV2,TRBJ2-7,-,TRBD2
TGTGCCAGCAGCCCCCTCGACTACACTGAAGCTTTCTTT,CASSPLDYTEAFF,TRBV9,TRBJ1-1,-,-
TGTGCCAGCAGCCTCTACAATGAGCAGTTCTTC,CASSLYNEQFF,TRBV9,TRBJ2-1,-,-
TGTGCCTGGAGTGAGGGGGCGCATAGAAACACCATATATTTT,CAWSEGAHRNTIYF,TRBV30,TRBJ1-3,-,TRBD1
TGCGCCAGCAGCCAAGATATGACACAGAACACCGGGGAGCTGTTTTTT,CASSQDMTQNTGELFF,TRBV4-3,TRBJ2-2,-,-
TGTGCCAGCAGTGAACTACCTAGCGGGCTAGCCTACAATGAGCAGTTCTTC,CASSELPSGLAYNEQFF,TRBV2,TRBJ2-1,-,TRBD2
TGTGCCAGCAGCGTAGTTCTAGCAGATACGCAGTATTTT,CASSVVLADTQYF,TRBV9,TRBJ2-3,-,-
TGTGCCAGCAGCTTAGTGGCTGAGACCCAGTACTTC,CASSLVAETQYF,TRBV11-3,TRBJ2-5,-,-
TGTGCCAGCAGCTTCCTAGCGGGAGCTAGCACAGATACGCAGTATTTT,CASSFLAGASTDTQYF,TRBV5-4,TRBJ2-3,-,TRBD2
TGCAGCGTCGCTGCGGGGCCAACTGAAGCTTTCTTT,CSVAAGPTEAFF,TRBV29-1,TRBJ1-1,once,-
TGTGCCTGGAGTTGGGATCCAGGGGAACCCCGAAACACCATATATTTT,CAWSWDPGEPRNTIYF,TRBV30,TRBJ1-3,-,-
TGCGCCAGCAGCGTCAGCGGGACCTACCCTAGCACAGATACGCAGTATTTT,CASSVSGTYPSTDTQYF,TRBV5-1,TRBJ2-3,-,TRBD2
TGTGCCATCACCAGCGAAGGAATAAGCTCCTACGAGCAGTACTTC,CAITSEGISSYEQYF,TRBV10-3,TRBJ2-7,many,-
TGTGCCAGCAGTTCGGTCCGGAGGGGCTACACCTTC,CASSSVRRGYTF,TRBV12-3/TRBV12-4,TRBJ1-2,-,-
TGTGCCAGCAGCTTTAGTTTGCCAAATCCTGAAGCTTTCTTT,CASSFSLPNPEAFF,TRBV7-9,TRBJ1-1,few,-
TGTGCCAGCAGCCGGGGGGGGCGCGGAGAGACCCAGTACTTC,CASSRGGRGETQYF,TRBV7-9,TRBJ2-5,-,TRBD2
TGCGCCAGCAGCTTGAGCGGGAAGGGTACGCAGTATTTT,CASSLSGKGTQYF,TRBV5-1,TRBJ2-3,-,TRBD2
TGTGCCAGCAGCCTTAGCGGGGGGGCCCCCTACGAGCAGTACTTC,CASSLSGGAPYEQYF,TRBV3-1/TRBV3-2,TRBJ2-7,-,TRBD2
TGTGCCAGCAGCGTAGAGTCAGGGGGGTTCGCTTTCTTT,CASSVESGGFAFF,TRBV9,TRBJ1-1,-,TRBD1
TGTGCCAGCTCACCGCGGACAGGGTCTAATGAAAAACTGTTTTTT,CASSPRTGSNEKLFF,TRBV18,TRBJ1-4,-,TRBD1
TGTGCCAGTAGTATAGTGTCTAGCGGGTGGGGGCCCGGGGAGCTGTTTTTT,CASSIVSSGWGPGELFF,TRBV19,TRBJ2-2,-,TRBD2
TGTGCCAGCAGCCCGACTAGCGGAGAGACCGGGGAGCTGTTTTTT,CASSPTSGETGELFF,TRBV7-3,TRBJ2-2,-,TRBD2
TGTGCCAGCAGTTTATCGGACATTTTGGAAATTTTTCAGCCCCAGCATTTT,CASSLSDILEIFQPQHF,TRBV28,TRBJ1-5,-,-
TGTGCCAGCAACCCCCAGGGGGCGGGAGGGTACGAGCAGTACTTC,CASNPQGAGGYEQYF,TRBV28,TRBJ2-7,-,-
TGTGCCAGCTCCGCTAGCCAGACCGGGGAGCTGTTTTTT,CASSASQTGELFF,TRBV3-1/TRBV3-2,TRBJ2-2,-,-
TGTGCCTGGAGTGTAGGGGTAGCGGGTGCCTACGAGCAGTACTTC,CAWSVGVAGAYEQYF,TRBV30,TRBJ2-7,-,TRBD2
TGTGCCAGCAGCCAGCGACAAGGGGCGAGCTACAATGAGCAGTTCTTC,CASSQRQGASYNEQFF,TRBV9,TRBJ2-1,-,-
TGTGCCAGCAGCTTAAACAGAGCTAATGAAAAACTGTTTTTT,CASSLNRANEKLFF,TRBV11-2,TRBJ1-4,-,-
TGTGCCAGCACCGCGGGACGGTATAGCAATCAGCCCCAGCATTTT,CASTAGRYSNQPQHF,TRBV2,TRBJ1-5,-,-
TGTGCCAGCAGTTTCTGGGGGCGCGAGGCAGATACGCAGTATTTT,CASSFWGREADTQYF,TRBV28,TRBJ2-3,-,-
TGTGCCAGCAGCCTTCGACAGCCACGCACAGATACGCAGTATTTT,CASSLRQPRTDTQYF,TRBV3-1/TRBV3-2,TRBJ2-3,-,-
TGCGCCAGCAGACTGGGACAGGGGGCTTACAATGAGCAGTTCTTC,CASRLGQGAYNEQFF,TRBV5-1,TRBJ2-1,-,TRBD1
TGTGCCAGCAGACGACAGGGGGATTACTATGGCTACACCTTC,CASRRQGDYYGYTF,TRBV6-5,TRBJ1-2,-,TRBD1
TGCGCCAGCAGCCAAACAGTTTCCGGGACCCAGTACTTC,CASSQTVSGTQYF,TRBV4-3,TRBJ2-5,-,-
TGTGCCAGCAGTTGGGAGGGGGGCTACGAGCAGTACTTC,CASSWEGGYEQYF,TRBV27,TRBJ2-7,once,-
TGTGCCAGCAGCTTAGCCGGGACATTCAATCAGCCCCAGCATTTT,CASSLAGTFNQPQHF,TRBV7-2,TRBJ1-5,-,-
TGTGCCAGCAGTTTAGCGGGGGTAGAGGAGACCCAGTACTTC,CASSLAGVEETQYF,TRBV28,TRBJ2-5,-,TRBD2
TGTGCCAGCAGCCAGGACAGGGGATTTATAGCTGAAGCTTTCTTT,CASSQDRGFIAEAFF,TRBV3-1/TRBV3-2,TRBJ1-1,-,TRBD1
TGTGCCAGCTCACCAGGACAGCCAAAAAGCTCTGGAAACACCATATATTTT,CASSPGQPKSSGNTIYF,TRBV18,TRBJ1-3,-,-
TGTGCCAGCAGCGTAGACTTCACAGATACGCAGTATTTT,CASSVDFTDTQYF,TRBV9,TRBJ2-3,-,-
TGTGCCAGCAGCCTCGGGACAGGGGATTTTGACTATGGCTACACCTTC,CASSLGTGDFDYGYTF,TRBV7-9,TRBJ1-2,-,TRBD1
TGCGCCAGCAGCCAAGGTCGACTAGCGATCTACGAGCAGTACTTC,CASSQGRLAIYEQYF,TRBV4-1,TRBJ2-7,-,TRBD2
TGTGCCAGCAGTTACACGCCTGGACAGGGGATGAGGTACCAAGAGACCCAGTACTTC,CASSYTPGQGMRYQETQYF,TRBV6-2/TRBV6-3,TRBJ2-5,few,TRBD1
TGTGCCAGTAGTATTACGGCAGGAGGCCCCCAAGAGACCCAGTACTTC,CASSITAGGPQETQYF,TRBV19,TRBJ2-5,-,-
TGTGCCAGCAGCGGAAGGGGGCGGATGATGAACACTGAAGCTTTCTTT,CASSGRGRMMNTEAFF,TRBV11-1,TRBJ1-1,-,TRBD1